This T cell receptor (beta chain) was sequenced during a study of response to subunit inactivated influenza vaccine. This clonotype showed up just a few times. Its antigen is undetermined. Findings and caveats of the study: Every seasonal influenza vaccination brings in few new T cells, the authors suggested.

Each CDR3 protein gets one entry after TCRdb re-called the RT-PCR reads with MiXCR. The sample lists 400,000 to 650,000 distinct CDR3 sequences; 6.5% to 8% were seen once. The germline gives CDR1 LGHNA, CDR2 YSLEER. This CDR3 comprises 17 residues. V lost 3 bases, J lost 0 bases, and 7 bases stayed unmatched. The V gene is TRBV4-3, the J gene TRBJ2-4; the match to TRBD2 covers 8 bases. The material was PBMCs from blood, obtained roughly 24 months after vaccination. This clonotype originated in a man in his fifties or sixties who received an inactivated influenza vaccine. Here the CDR3 DNA reads TGCGCCAGCAGCCACGGGCCGGGGGGGCGAGCCAAAAACATTCAGTACTTC. Translation gives CASSHGPGGRAKNIQYF.